Listed below are T cell receptor beta chains from one sample, sequenced in a study of regulatory T cells in long-lasting Graves disease. Each CDR3 protein is one row after TCRdb ran MiXCR on the multiplex PCR reads. This table holds some 490,000 distinct CDR3 sequences, around 12% found once. These records were also assigned to another study, of T cells in Graves' hyperthyroidism and ophthalmopathy.

The material was peripheral blood mononuclear cells (PBMCs), obtained at new diagnosis, from a patient treated with antithyroid drugs. The receptors come from a woman in her twenties or thirties with Graves disease. Both conserved end residues are part of each CDR3. D genes are given only for firm matches. Clone size is given for some rows only: seen once, a few or many times, or a class if the clone is expanded.

J gene,V gene,CDR3 length,clone size,D gene,CDR3 protein,CDR3 DNA
TRBJ2-3,TRBV28,17,-,TRBD2,CASSSLRTSGGTDTQYF,TGTGCCAGCAGTTCCCTCCGGACTAGCGGGGGCACAGATACGCAGTATTTT
TRBJ2-5,TRBV5-1,14,many,TRBD2,CASSSGLAEETQYF,TGCGCCAGCAGCTCGGGACTAGCGGAAGAGACCCAGTACTTC
TRBJ2-1,TRBV14,18,-,-,CASSRNGRESGAYNEQFF,TGTGCCAGCAGCCGTAATGGCCGGGAGTCCGGAGCCTACAATGAGCAGTTCTTC
TRBJ2-7,TRBV10-3,16,many,-,CAISSRAGGAVYEQYF,TGTGCCATCAGTAGCCGGGCCGGGGGAGCAGTTTACGAGCAGTACTTC
TRBJ2-1,TRBV27,15,many,TRBD1,CASRVKTGLYNEQFF,TGTGCCAGCAGGGTGAAGACAGGGCTTTACAATGAGCAGTTCTTC
TRBJ2-7,TRBV11-2,15,many,TRBD2,CASSSMGGSAYEQYF,TGTGCCAGCAGCTCAATGGGGGGGTCAGCCTACGAGCAGTACTTC
TRBJ2-1,TRBV12-3/TRBV12-4,14,-,-,CASSLVGSVVEQFF,TGTGCCAGCAGTTTAGTCGGGAGCGTCGTGGAACAGTTCTTC
TRBJ2-7,TRBV7-2,17,many,-,CASSFGAGPQLFYEQYF,TGTGCCAGCAGCTTTGGGGCGGGGCCTCAACTATTCTACGAGCAGTACTTC
TRBJ1-1,TRBV19,14,few,-,CASSIWSLNTEAFF,TGTGCCAGTAGTATATGGAGTCTGAACACTGAAGCTTTCTTT
TRBJ1-2,TRBV27,17,many,-,CASSSGIRTDSNYGYTF,TGTGCCAGCAGCTCGGGGATACGGACGGACTCTAACTATGGCTACACCTTC
TRBJ2-2,TRBV6-1,14,few,TRBD1,CASSDRGGTGELFF,TGTGCCAGCAGCGACAGGGGTGGCACCGGGGAGCTGTTTTTT
TRBJ2-1,TRBV11-3,13,many,TRBD1,CASSLLGQDEQFF,TGTGCCAGCAGCTTACTGGGACAGGATGAGCAGTTCTTC
TRBJ2-7,TRBV19,16,many,-,CASSISVIFSPYEQYF,TGTGCCAGTAGTATCTCAGTTATTTTCTCCCCCTACGAGCAGTACTTC
TRBJ1-4,TRBV13,17,few,TRBD1,CASSTRDRDRDYEKLFF,TGTGCCAGCAGCACACGGGACAGGGACAGGGATTATGAAAAACTGTTTTTT
TRBJ1-2,TRBV24-1,13,many,-,CATSGERFYGYTF,TGTGCCACCAGTGGGGAACGGTTCTATGGCTACACCTTC
TRBJ1-6,TRBV7-2,15,many,-,CASSLIGQIGSPLHF,TGTGCCAGCAGCTTAATCGGGCAGATTGGATCACCCCTCCACTTT
TRBJ1-1,TRBV3-1,13,many,TRBD1,CASSLTGVSGAFF,TGTGCCAGCAGCCTAACAGGGGTTTCGGGAGCTTTCTTT
TRBJ2-5,TRBV19,15,many,TRBD1,CASSKDRGQQETQYF,TGTGCCAGTAGTAAGGACAGGGGGCAACAAGAGACCCAGTACTTC
TRBJ1-1,TRBV27,14,many,TRBD1,CASSLNQGAAEAFF,TGTGCCAGCAGTTTGAATCAGGGGGCGGCTGAAGCTTTCTTT
TRBJ1-2,TRBV27,17,many,-,CASSFTGSLWKDYGYTF,TGTGCCAGCAGTTTCACGGGGAGTCTATGGAAGGACTATGGCTACACCTTC
TRBJ2-7,TRBV20-1,12,many,-,CSARDITYEQYF,TGCAGTGCTAGAGACATCACCTACGAGCAGTACTTC
TRBJ2-2,TRBV24-1,20,few,TRBD2,CATSDLATSGTPLNTGELFF,TGTGCCACCAGTGATTTAGCGACTAGCGGGACCCCTTTGAACACCGGGGAGCTGTTTTTT
TRBJ2-5,TRBV29-1,17,few,TRBD1,CSVEPLPAGTAQETQYF,TGCAGCGTTGAACCTCTTCCAGCCGGGACAGCCCAAGAGACCCAGTACTTC
TRBJ1-1,TRBV2,12,many,TRBD1,CASARGRTEAFF,TGTGCCAGCGCCAGGGGGAGGACTGAAGCTTTCTTT
TRBJ2-1,TRBV3-1,15,many,TRBD1,CASSQLGQAYNEQFF,TGTGCCAGCAGCCAACTAGGACAGGCCTACAATGAGCAGTTCTTC
TRBJ1-2,TRBV19,15,-,-,CASNRGFSGGFVDTF,TGTGCCAGTAATAGAGGTTTTTCGGGGGGTTTCGTCGACACCTTC
TRBJ1-1,TRBV27,15,many,-,CASSWIGGPNTEAFF,TGTGCCAGCAGTTGGATTGGAGGACCGAACACTGAAGCTTTCTTT
TRBJ2-7,TRBV7-9,14,-,TRBD1,CASSSPGQWYVQYF,TGTGCCAGCAGCTCCCCGGGACAGTGGTACGTGCAGTACTTC
TRBJ1-2,TRBV6-9,13,many,-,CASSYLGQYGYTF,TGTGCCAGCAGTTACCTCGGACAGTATGGCTACACCTTC
TRBJ2-5,TRBV5-1,15,-,-,CASSYRDGTQETQYF,TGCGCCAGCAGCTATCGGGACGGTACTCAAGAGACCCAGTACTTC
TRBJ2-5,TRBV19,17,-,TRBD2,CASSMGLAARVWETQYF,TGTGCCAGTAGTATGGGACTAGCGGCGAGGGTTTGGGAGACCCAGTACTTC
TRBJ2-7,TRBV7-2,15,many,-,CASSFRHSASYEQYF,TGTGCCAGCAGCTTTCGTCATAGCGCGTCCTACGAGCAGTACTTC
TRBJ2-3,TRBV28,14,many,-,CASSGGSSTDTQYF,TGTGCCAGCAGTGGGGGAAGTAGCACAGATACGCAGTATTTT
TRBJ2-5,TRBV2,15,many,TRBD2,CASKLAGVGGETQYF,TGTGCCAGCAAACTAGCGGGAGTGGGGGGCGAGACCCAGTACTTC
TRBJ1-3,TRBV29-1,12,few,-,CSVVGAGYTIYF,TGCAGCGTTGTGGGGGCGGGATACACCATATATTTT
TRBJ2-7,TRBV2,15,-,-,CASSETLAIAYEQYF,TGTGCCAGCAGTGAAACACTAGCTATTGCCTACGAGCAGTACTTC
TRBJ2-3,TRBV20-1,14,many,TRBD2,CSALAGAHADTQYF,TGCAGTGCTCTAGCGGGAGCCCACGCAGATACGCAGTATTTT
TRBJ1-1,TRBV4-1,15,many,TRBD1,CASSPRGQPNTEAFF,TGCGCCAGCAGCCCGCGGGGACAGCCCAACACTGAAGCTTTCTTT
TRBJ2-3,TRBV19,15,many,-,CASSILGVSTDTQYF,TGTGCCAGTAGTATTTTAGGCGTGAGCACAGATACGCAGTATTTT
TRBJ2-7,TRBV2,14,many,TRBD2,CASSEGGGVYEQYF,TGTGCCAGCAGTGAAGGGGGAGGGGTCTACGAGCAGTACTTC
TRBJ1-2,TRBV12-3/TRBV12-4,14,many,-,CASSSGRRNYGYTF,TGTGCCAGCAGTTCAGGCCGCCGGAACTATGGCTACACCTTC
TRBJ2-4,TRBV30,16,-,-,CAWRGGLGLGKNIQYF,TGTGCCTGGAGAGGGGGTTTGGGGCTTGGCAAAAACATTCAGTACTTC
TRBJ2-7,TRBV13,17,-,-,CASSLGDREGGDYEQYF,TGTGCCAGCAGCTTAGGGGACAGGGAGGGTGGTGACTACGAGCAGTACTTC
TRBJ2-7,TRBV11-2,15,many,TRBD2,CASSFLLAGDGEQYF,TGTGCCAGCAGCTTTTTACTAGCGGGAGACGGCGAGCAGTACTTC
TRBJ2-7,TRBV29-1,16,many,TRBD2,CSVPGTSGRGTYEQYF,TGCAGCGTCCCCGGGACTAGCGGGAGAGGGACCTACGAGCAGTACTTC
TRBJ2-2,TRBV11-2,17,many,TRBD2,CASSPTSGMTGTGELFF,TGTGCCAGCAGCCCTACTAGCGGGATGACAGGAACCGGGGAGCTGTTTTTT
TRBJ2-2,TRBV18,20,-,TRBD2,CASSPRPRTSGSSDTGELFF,TGTGCCAGCTCACCAAGGCCACGGACTAGCGGGAGTTCGGACACCGGGGAGCTGTTTTTT
TRBJ2-5,TRBV7-2,16,many,-,CASSLGGLTFQETQYF,TGTGCCAGCAGCTTAGGGGGACTTACATTCCAAGAGACCCAGTACTTC
TRBJ1-5,TRBV19,13,many,-,CASSGDPYQPQHF,TGTGCCAGTAGTGGGGACCCCTATCAGCCCCAGCATTTT
TRBJ2-4,TRBV12-3/TRBV12-4,16,many,TRBD2,CASSKRLAGGFDIQYF,TGTGCCAGCAGCAAACGACTAGCGGGAGGGTTTGACATTCAGTACTTC
TRBJ1-1,TRBV6-5,15,many,TRBD1,CASSYGRGQATEAFF,TGTGCCAGCAGTTATGGAAGGGGGCAGGCCACTGAAGCTTTCTTT
TRBJ2-1,TRBV7-9,15,many,-,CASSPHRVSYNEQFF,TGTGCCAGCAGCCCACACAGGGTCTCCTACAATGAGCAGTTCTTC
TRBJ2-7,TRBV6-5,16,many,-,CASSYADSSGLHEQYF,TGTGCCAGCAGTTACGCGGACAGCTCCGGATTACACGAGCAGTACTTC
TRBJ1-4,TRBV5-5,15,many,-,CASSPSGNHNEKLFF,TGTGCCAGCAGCCCTTCAGGGAACCATAATGAAAAACTGTTTTTT
TRBJ2-7,TRBV5-4,18,-,-,CASSTPGPTSSPIYEQYF,TGTGCCAGCAGCACCCCGGGACCGACTTCTTCCCCGATTTACGAGCAGTACTTC
TRBJ2-2,TRBV4-3,15,-,TRBD1,CASSPGGWGTGELFF,TGCGCCAGCAGCCCAGGGGGCTGGGGCACCGGGGAGCTGTTTTTT
TRBJ2-1,TRBV30,14,many,-,CAWRENGPYNEQFF,TGTGCCTGGAGAGAGAACGGTCCCTACAATGAGCAGTTCTTC